This TCR beta chain is drawn from a study of blood T cell repertoires in COVID-19. Turning to the study itself: Sources were T cells, B-cell-depleted T cells, or PBMCs; the material itself was cDNA or gDNA.

Germline V lookup: CDR1 SGHRS, CDR2 YFSETQ. The length of the CDR3 is 15 residues. V was clipped by 4 bases and J by 5 bases, with 16 bases between them. In the authors' workflow: Reference gene primer amplification yielded estimated nucleated cell counts. Measured with immunoSEQ multiplex PCR; TCRdb has only the in-frame clones, and not every one. V and J calls and clone size are as listed in that table; D and trimming were resolved from the DNA. The sample comprises 240,000 or so clones, about four fifths of which are singletons, and around 3.4% rests with the top ten. The sequence derives from a woman in her late teens or twenties with acute or convalescent COVID-19. The sequencing sample was made of peripheral blood. The chain has TRBV5-1 and TRBJ2-1, with D perhaps matching TRBD2 (7 bases). The CDR3 reads CASSPGGSTHNEQFF. As DNA, the CDR3 is TGCGCCAGCAGCCCGGGGGGCTCTACTCACAATGAGCAGTTCTTC.